This TCR beta chain derives from a study of T cell changes during pregnancy in multiple sclerosis. V lost 0 bases and J lost 8, with 10 bases in between. CDR1 is SGHNT and CDR2 is YENEEA in the germline V gene. CDR3 length equals 13 residues. This table comes from immunoSEQ multiplex PCR, and its TCRdb copy is limited to in-frame clones, with some not included. The repertoire holds roughly 24,000 clones, with around 87% as singletons. This TCR came from a female donor in good health, enrolled as a control in a pregnancy study. The sample in question was CD4+ T cells from peripheral blood mononuclear cells, obtained in the second trimester of pregnancy. This chain uses TRBV11-3 with TRBJ1-1, with a tentative D call TRBD1 (5 bases). In DNA form, the CDR3 reads TGTGCCAGCAGCTTAGATAGGGGTGCAGAAGCTTTCTTT. Amino acids: CASSLDRGAEAFF.